Shown below are 28 T cell receptor beta chains from a single sample sequenced in a study of blood T cell repertoires in COVID-19 (dated by TCRdb to between 2020 and 2021). Libraries were constructed by the immunoSEQ multiplex PCR assay. Sourced from immuneACCESS, this table was stored by TCRdb with only in-frame sequences that have V and J called. A share of the clones is absent; for the studies checked, an unresolved V gene accounts for under half, and the remainder has no known explanation. Here the sample has over 300,000 clones; approximately 85% occur a single time. The top ten constitute around 1.6% of the sample. The sample taken for sequencing was peripheral blood. These receptors all come from a woman aged 45 to 65 with acute or convalescent COVID-19.

The V gene is TRBV19, the J gene TRBJ2-5; perhaps TRBD1 as D (6 bases). The CDR3 covers 12 residues. Per the germline V gene, CDR1 is LNHDA and CDR2 is SQIVND (reference sequence). V was shortened by 5 bases and J by 5 bases, with 9 bases between the two germline ends. CDR3 residues: CASSERGETQYF. DNA of the CDR3: TGTGCCAGTAGTGAGAGGGGGGAGACCCAGTACTTC.

V and J are TRBV6-6 and TRBJ2-5; weak D call: TRBD2 (6 bases). The CDR3 loop spans 11 amino acids. V lost 0 bases to trimming and J lost 13 bases, with 9 bases between them. Germline V gives CDR1 MNHNY, CDR2 SVGAGI (reference sequence). The CDR3 sequence is CASSYSWDWYF. CDR3 coding DNA: TGTGCCAGCAGTTACTCCTGGGACTGGTACTTC.

The genes are TRBV14 and TRBJ2-4, with D possibly TRBD1 on 7 matching bases. This CDR3 has 16 amino acids. Germline V gene data show CDR1 as SGHDN and CDR2 as FVKESK. The V end lost 6 bases, the J end lost 3 bases, and 18 bases lay between the germline ends. The CDR3 protein is CASSPQGGFGKNIQYF. In nucleotides, the CDR3 is TGTGCCAGCAGTCCGCAGGGGGGCTTCGGCAAAAACATTCAGTACTTC.

The chain combines TRBV3-1 (or the pseudogene TRBV3-2) with TRBJ2-1; D perhaps matches TRBD1 (6 bases). This CDR3 spans 18 amino acids. CDR1 is LGHDT and CDR2 is YNNKEL in the germline V gene (reference sequence). Trimming cost V 3 bases and J 6 bases, with 24 bases left between them. The chain's CDR3 is CASSHKVTSLPRGNEQFF. Here the CDR3 DNA reads TGTGCCAGCAGCCACAAAGTGACCTCACTACCCAGGGGCAATGAGCAGTTCTTC.

V is TRBV27 and J is TRBJ2-3; a weak D match, TRBD2 (6 bases). Trimming left V 6 bases short and J 0 bases short, with 13 bases between. CDR1 and CDR2 from the germline V gene are MNHEY and SMNVEV (reference sequence). The CDR3 covers 15 residues. The CDR3 protein is CASSPGLRSTDTQYF. The CDR3 bases are TGTGCCAGCAGCCCCGGACTAAGAAGCACAGATACGCAGTATTTT.

The gene calls are TRBV6-6 and TRBJ2-1, with 7 positions matching TRBD2. Germline lookup yields CDR1 MNHNY and CDR2 SVGAGI (reference sequence). With 5 bases clipped from V and 5 bases from J, the junction kept 15 bases outside the gene matches. This CDR3 region has 17 residues. The CDR3: CASSPNRGSVGNNEQFF. The CDR3, as DNA: TGTGCCAGCAGTCCCAATCGCGGGAGCGTCGGAAACAATGAGCAGTTCTTC.

CDR3 in DNA: TGTGCCAGCAGCAAAAGGCGTTTAGGAGCGGGAGAGTCCTACGAGCAGTACTTC. As protein: CASSKRRLGAGESYEQYF. The V gene is TRBV21-1, the J gene TRBJ2-7; TRBD2, the table's D call, was not compared with the DNA. TRBV21-1 is a pseudogene locus. The CDR3 contains 18 residues.

The V and J genes are TRBV5-4 and TRBJ2-1; 9 nucleotides line up with TRBD1. This CDR3 has 16 residues. The germline V gene has CDR1 SGHNT and CDR2 YYREEE (reference sequence). J lost 3 bases, V lost 4 bases, and 8 bases had no gene match. In DNA form, the CDR3 reads TGTGCCAGCAGCATAGGACAGGGGAGATTCTACAATGAGCAGTTCTTC. Encoded protein: CASSIGQGRFYNEQFF. The full variable domain, in which reference TRBV5-4 and TRBJ2-1 provide the parts outside the CDR3, is ETGVTQSPTHLIKTRGQQVTLRCSSQSGHNTVSWYQQALGQGPQFIFQYYREEENGRGNFPPRFSGLQFPNYSSELNVNALELDDSALYLCASSIGQGRFYNEQFFGPGTRLTVL.

The V call is TRBV28, the J call TRBJ1-2, with D unresolved. Trimming shortened V by 7 bases and J by 4 bases, and 7 bases separated the two germline ends. The CDR3 runs to 11 residues. Germline assignment: CDR1 MDHEN and CDR2 SYDVKM. CDR3 protein: CASKRSYGYTF. Here the CDR3 DNA reads TGTGCCAGCAAACGGTCCTATGGCTACACCTTC.

The CDR3 sequence is CATQGVREQYF. The CDR3 bases are TGTGCCACACAGGGGGTGCGCGAGCAGTACTTC. This chain joins TRBV10-3 and TRBJ2-7, with 8 bases matching TRBD1. The CDR3 is made up of 11 amino acids. The trim removed 10 bases at V and 6 bases at J, leaving 5 bases unmatched. CDR1 is ENHRY and CDR2 is SYGVKD in the germline V gene.

This rearrangement joins TRBV7-9 to TRBJ2-7; 12 bases align to TRBD2. Germline trimming cut 10 bases from V and 3 bases from J; bases unmatched to any gene: 13. CDR1 is SEHNR, CDR2 FQNEAQ, per germline (reference sequence). This CDR3 spans 16 amino acids. The CDR3 region has the DNA TGTGCCATCCCCTTCAGGACTAGCGGGGAAGACTACGAGCAGTACTTC. Translation gives CAIPFRTSGEDYEQYF.

V gene TRBV4-3 combines with J gene TRBJ2-2; D perhaps matches TRBD1 (6 bases). The germline CDR1 and CDR2 sequences are LGHNA and YSLEER. This CDR3 has 14 amino acids. Trimming left V 2 bases short and J 5 bases short, with 9 bases between. The CDR3 here is CASSQIQGTGELFF. The CDR3 DNA follows: TGCGCCAGCAGCCAAATACAGGGAACCGGGGAGCTGTTTTTT.

The genes are TRBV6-2 or TRBV6-3 and TRBJ1-2; D call uncertain. This CDR3 is built from 16 residues. The V end was cut by 4 bases, the J end by 2 bases, with 17 bases between. Germline assignment: CDR1 MNHEY and CDR2 SVGEGT. The CDR3, as DNA: TGTGCCAGCAGTTCCCCTTCTGTGGGCCGCAACTATGGCTACACCTTC. Amino acid sequence: CASSSPSVGRNYGYTF.

This clone was picked up one time. V gene TRBV29-1 combines with J gene TRBJ2-5; 9 bases fit TRBD2. CDR3 length equals 17 residues. Trimming removed 6 bases from V and 5 bases from J; junction bases left unmatched: 19. The germline CDR1 and CDR2 sequences are SQVTM and ANQGSEA. The CDR3 protein is CSVPGGRGRALGETQYF. The CDR3 nucleotides are TGCAGCGTCCCCGGTGGGCGCGGGAGGGCCCTCGGGGAGACCCAGTACTTC.

This rearrangement joins TRBV6-2 or TRBV6-3 to TRBJ1-5; D is ambiguous. The CDR3 covers 14 residues. V was trimmed by 2 bases and J by 5 bases, leaving 10 bases between them. Germline V gene data show CDR1 as MNHEY and CDR2 as SVGEGT. Here the CDR3 DNA reads TGTGCCAGCAGTTACCGCGGCCCCGATCAGCCCCAGCATTTT. This encodes CASSYRGPDQPQHF.

The chain combines TRBV5-1 with TRBJ2-1, with D perhaps TRBD2 (6 bases). The CDR3 runs 16 residues. Trimming removed 0 bases at V and 6 bases at J, with 16 bases between. Germline loops: CDR1 SGHRS, CDR2 YFSETQ. The DNA for the CDR3 is TGCGCCAGCAGCTTGGCGGGTAGCGGAGGGCTCAATGAGCAGTTCTTC. Protein: CASSLAGSGGLNEQFF.

With regard to this clone: A junction end diverges from the germline sequence, so it may reflect a read error. The CDR3 protein is CATSLGDNVLTF. The CDR3 bases are TGTGCCACCAGTTTAGGGGACAACGTCCTGACTTTC. The genes are TRBV24-1 and TRBJ2-6; D is perhaps TRBD1 (5 bases). From germline, CDR1 is KGHDR and CDR2 SFDVKD. The CDR3 covers 12 residues.

The CDR3 spells CASRNTGLQETQYF. The CDR3 DNA reads TGTGCCAGCAGGAACACGGGTCTTCAAGAGACCCAGTACTTC. The rearrangement links TRBV6-4 to TRBJ2-5; D is ambiguous. V shed 6 bases and J shed 2 bases, with 13 bases lying between them. The CDR3 covers 14 residues. Germline-derived CDR1 and CDR2 are MRHNA and SNTAGT.

The gene calls are TRBV21-1 and TRBJ2-3; no check of the table's D call, TRBD1, against the DNA was made. TRBV21-1 has pseudogene status. CDR3 length: 19 amino acids. The CDR3 bases are TGTGCCAGCAGCCGAAAAGGGACACAACGAAAGACTAGCACAGATACGCAGTATTTT. Amino acids: CASSRKGTQRKTSTDTQYF.

This clone was observed a single time. The rearrangement links TRBV19 to TRBJ1-2; perhaps TRBD1 as D (5 bases). CDR1 and CDR2 from the germline V gene are LNHDA and SQIVND (reference sequence). Trimming stripped 7 bases from V and 8 bases from J, with 20 bases between. CDR3 length: 14 residues. As DNA, the CDR3 is TGTGCCAGTACTTTTCTAGGCAGGGAAGGAGGCTACACCTTC. It translates to CASTFLGREGGYTF.

The chain is built from TRBV24-1 and TRBJ2-7, with D possibly TRBD2 on 5 matching bases. V gave up 3 bases and J gave up 3 bases, with 14 bases separating them. CDR3 size: 15 residues. Germline CDR1 and CDR2: KGHDR and SFDVKD. In DNA, the CDR3 is TGTGCCACCAGTGATGCCCGGACTCCTCTCTACGAGCAGTACTTC. Protein product: CATSDARTPLYEQYF.

This chain joins TRBV7-2 and TRBJ2-2; no definite D call. Per germline, CDR1 SGHTA and CDR2 FQGNSA. The CDR3 covers 13 residues. Trimming removed 5 bases from V and 6 bases from J, with 10 bases in between. CDR3 in amino acids: CASSPFLSGELFF. CDR3 DNA: TGTGCCAGCAGCCCGTTTCTTTCCGGGGAGCTGTTTTTT.

The V gene is TRBV24-1, the J gene TRBJ2-7, with a tentative D call TRBD2 (5 bases). The CDR3 is made up of 13 amino acids. Germline V CDR1 and CDR2: KGHDR, SFDVKD. Trimming left V 5 bases short and J 2 bases short, with 9 bases between. The CDR3 loop reads CATSGERTYEQYF. In DNA, the CDR3 is TGTGCCACCAGTGGCGAGCGGACCTACGAGCAGTACTTC.

This clone appeared a few times. The chain carries TRBV19 and TRBJ2-7; 7 bases are a match to TRBD1. The CDR3 is 17 amino acids. V shed 3 bases and J 1 base; nucleotides not matched to a gene: 12. Looked up from germline, CDR1 is LNHDA and CDR2 is SQIVND (reference sequence). This CDR3 is CASSIVRFKTGSYEQYF. DNA for the CDR3: TGTGCCAGTAGTATCGTTAGATTCAAGACAGGGTCCTACGAGCAGTACTTC.

This clone was observed a few times. The V gene is TRBV12-3 or TRBV12-4, the J gene TRBJ1-5; D is possibly TRBD1 (6 bases). Trimming removed 3 bases at V and 6 bases at J, with 9 bases between. The CDR3 totals 13 residues. The CDR3 DNA is TGTGCCAGCAGTTTGACAGGCGGTCAGCCCCAGCATTTT. This sequence encodes CASSLTGGQPQHF.

The chain recombines TRBV12-3 or TRBV12-4 with TRBJ2-7, with D maybe TRBD1 (6 bases). The length of the CDR3 is 13 residues. With 4 bases removed from V and 5 bases from J, the gap between germline ends came to 12 bases. CDR3 in amino acids: CASSSTGSHEQYF. The DNA of the CDR3 is TGTGCCAGCAGTTCAACAGGGTCACACGAGCAGTACTTC.

The rearrangement links TRBV19 to TRBJ2-7, with a weak D call TRBD2 (5 bases). Germline CDR1 reads LNHDA; CDR2 reads SQIVND (reference sequence). There are 18 residues in the CDR3. Deletions cut 4 bases from V and 0 bases from J, with 22 bases between. The CDR3 coding sequence is TGTGCCAGTAGTAGGGCGCCCCCGGGGTTGAAGAGCTCCTACGAGCAGTACTTC. Translated, it gives CASSRAPPGLKSSYEQYF.

The chain combines TRBV2 with TRBJ2-7; a weak D match, TRBD2 (5 bases). Trimming cost V 5 bases and J 0 bases, with 5 bases left between them. CDR1 and CDR2 (germline): SNHLY, FYNNEI. The CDR3 loop spans 12 amino acids. Written as DNA, the CDR3 is TGTGCCAGCAGTCGGGACTCCTACGAGCAGTACTTC. Its protein product is CASSRDSYEQYF.